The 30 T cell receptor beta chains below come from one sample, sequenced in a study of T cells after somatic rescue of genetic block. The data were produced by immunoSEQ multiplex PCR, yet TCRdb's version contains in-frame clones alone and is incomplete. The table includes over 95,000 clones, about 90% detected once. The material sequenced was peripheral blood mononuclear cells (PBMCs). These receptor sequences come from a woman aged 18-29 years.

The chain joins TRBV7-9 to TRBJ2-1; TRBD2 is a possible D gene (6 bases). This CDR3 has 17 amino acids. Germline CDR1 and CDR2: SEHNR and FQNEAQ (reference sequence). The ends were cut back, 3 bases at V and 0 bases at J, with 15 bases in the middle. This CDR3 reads CASSFPAGGSSYNEQFF. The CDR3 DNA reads TGTGCCAGCAGCTTCCCCGCTGGGGGGAGCTCCTACAATGAGCAGTTCTTC.

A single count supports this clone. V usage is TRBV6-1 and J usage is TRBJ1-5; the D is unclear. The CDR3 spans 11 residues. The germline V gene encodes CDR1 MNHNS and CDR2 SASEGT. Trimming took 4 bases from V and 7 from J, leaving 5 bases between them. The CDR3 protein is CASSGGQPQHF. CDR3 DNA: TGTGCCAGCAGTGGAGGGCAGCCCCAGCATTTT.

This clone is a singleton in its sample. DNA of the CDR3: TGTGCCATCTCGGGACAGATTGCCCCAAATTCACCCCTCCACTTT. Protein product: CAISGQIAPNSPLHF. The rearrangement uses TRBV28 and TRBJ1-6; TRBD1 aligns across 7 bases. The J segment lost 7 bases and the V segment lost 10 bases, leaving 13 bases of the junction unmatched. In germline, CDR1 is MDHEN, CDR2 SYDVKM. The CDR3 loop spans 15 amino acids.

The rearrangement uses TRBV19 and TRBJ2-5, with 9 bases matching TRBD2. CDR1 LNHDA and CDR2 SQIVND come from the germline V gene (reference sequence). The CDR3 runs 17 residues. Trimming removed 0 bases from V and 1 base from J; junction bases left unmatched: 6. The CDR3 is CASSIDPWRGGQETQYF. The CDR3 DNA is TGTGCCAGTAGTATAGATCCGTGGCGGGGGGGCCAAGAGACCCAGTACTTC.

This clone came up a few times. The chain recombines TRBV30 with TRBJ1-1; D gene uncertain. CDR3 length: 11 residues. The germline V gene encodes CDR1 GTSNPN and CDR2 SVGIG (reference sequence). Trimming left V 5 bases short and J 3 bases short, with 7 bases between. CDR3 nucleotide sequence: TGTGCCTGGCTCAGAGACACTGAAGCTTTCTTT. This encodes CAWLRDTEAFF.

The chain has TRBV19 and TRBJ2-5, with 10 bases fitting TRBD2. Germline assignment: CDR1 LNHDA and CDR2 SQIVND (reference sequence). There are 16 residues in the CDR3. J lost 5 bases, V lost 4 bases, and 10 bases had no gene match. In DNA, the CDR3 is TGTGCCAGTAGTACCCTAGCGGGGGCCTCCTGGGAGACCCAGTACTTC. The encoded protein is CASSTLAGASWETQYF.

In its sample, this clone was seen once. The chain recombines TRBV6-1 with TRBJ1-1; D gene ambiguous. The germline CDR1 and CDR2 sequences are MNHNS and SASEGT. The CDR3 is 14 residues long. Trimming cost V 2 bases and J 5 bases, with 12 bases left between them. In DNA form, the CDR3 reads TGTGCCAGCAGTGAACGACGCTCGGGGACTGAAGCTTTCTTT. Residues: CASSERRSGTEAFF.

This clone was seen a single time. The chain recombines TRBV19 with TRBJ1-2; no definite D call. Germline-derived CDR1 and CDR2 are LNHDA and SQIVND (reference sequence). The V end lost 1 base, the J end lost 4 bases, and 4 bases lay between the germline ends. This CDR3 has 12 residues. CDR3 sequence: CASSIAAYGYTF. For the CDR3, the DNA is TGTGCCAGTAGTATAGCGGCCTATGGCTACACCTTC.

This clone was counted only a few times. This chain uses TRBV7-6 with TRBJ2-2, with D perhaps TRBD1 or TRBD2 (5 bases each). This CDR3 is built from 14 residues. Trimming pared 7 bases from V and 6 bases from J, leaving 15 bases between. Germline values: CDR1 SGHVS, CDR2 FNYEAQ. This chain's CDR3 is CASTSRGPPGELFF. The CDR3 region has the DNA TGTGCCAGCACATCCCGGGGACCTCCCGGGGAGCTGTTTTTT.

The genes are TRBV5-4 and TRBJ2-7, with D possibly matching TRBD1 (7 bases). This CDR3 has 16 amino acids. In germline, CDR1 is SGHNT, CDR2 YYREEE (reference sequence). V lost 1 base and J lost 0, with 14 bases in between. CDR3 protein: CASSLRRDSVSYEQYF. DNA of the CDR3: TGTGCCAGCAGCTTGAGGAGGGACAGCGTCTCCTACGAGCAGTACTTC. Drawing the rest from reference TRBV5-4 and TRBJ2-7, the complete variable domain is ETGVTQSPTHLIKTRGQQVTLRCSSQSGHNTVSWYQQALGQGPQFIFQYYREEENGRGNFPPRFSGLQFPNYSSELNVNALELDDSALYLCASSLRRDSVSYEQYFGPGTRLTVT.

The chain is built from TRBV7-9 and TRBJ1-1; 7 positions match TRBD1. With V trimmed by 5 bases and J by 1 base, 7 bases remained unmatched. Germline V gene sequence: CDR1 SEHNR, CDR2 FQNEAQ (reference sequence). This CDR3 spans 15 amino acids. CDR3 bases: TGTGCCAGCAGCATTTCGACAGGGAAGAACACTGAAGCTTTCTTT. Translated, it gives CASSISTGKNTEAFF.

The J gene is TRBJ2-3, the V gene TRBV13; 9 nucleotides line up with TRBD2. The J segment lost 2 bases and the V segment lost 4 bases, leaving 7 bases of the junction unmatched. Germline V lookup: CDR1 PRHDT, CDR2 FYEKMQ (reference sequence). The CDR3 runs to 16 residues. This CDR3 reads CASSYISGGYTDTQYF. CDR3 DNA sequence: TGTGCCAGCAGCTACATTAGCGGGGGATACACAGATACGCAGTATTTT.

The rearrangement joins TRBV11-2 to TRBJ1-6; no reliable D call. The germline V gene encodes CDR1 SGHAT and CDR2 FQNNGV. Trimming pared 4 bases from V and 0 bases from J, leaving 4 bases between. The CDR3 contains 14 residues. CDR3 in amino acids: CASSSRSYNSPLHF. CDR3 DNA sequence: TGTGCCAGCAGCTCCCGCTCCTATAATTCACCCCTCCACTTT.

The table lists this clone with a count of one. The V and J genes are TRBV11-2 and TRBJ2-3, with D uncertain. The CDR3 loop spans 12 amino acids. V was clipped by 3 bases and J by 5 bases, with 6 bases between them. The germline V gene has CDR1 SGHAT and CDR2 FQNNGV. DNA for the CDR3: TGTGCCAGCAGCTTTCTTCTAGATACGCAGTATTTT. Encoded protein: CASSFLLDTQYF.

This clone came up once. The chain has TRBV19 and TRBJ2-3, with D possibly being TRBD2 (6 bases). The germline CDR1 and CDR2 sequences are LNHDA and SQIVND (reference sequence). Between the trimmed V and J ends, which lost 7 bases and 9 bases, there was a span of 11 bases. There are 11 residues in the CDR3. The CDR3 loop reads CASTWRATQYF. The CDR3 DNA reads TGTGCCAGTACCTGGAGGGCCACGCAGTATTTT.

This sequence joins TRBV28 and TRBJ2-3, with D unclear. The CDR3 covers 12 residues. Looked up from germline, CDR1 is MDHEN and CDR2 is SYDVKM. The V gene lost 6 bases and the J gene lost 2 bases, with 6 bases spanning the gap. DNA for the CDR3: TGTGCCAGCAGACGGTTCACAGATACGCAGTATTTT. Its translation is CASRRFTDTQYF.

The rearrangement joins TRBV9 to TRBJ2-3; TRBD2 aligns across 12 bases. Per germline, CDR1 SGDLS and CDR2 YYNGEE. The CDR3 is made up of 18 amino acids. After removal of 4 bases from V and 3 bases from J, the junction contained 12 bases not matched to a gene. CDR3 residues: CASSPHNPGLAGTDTQYF. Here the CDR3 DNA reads TGTGCCAGCAGCCCTCACAACCCCGGACTAGCGGGAACAGATACGCAGTATTTT.

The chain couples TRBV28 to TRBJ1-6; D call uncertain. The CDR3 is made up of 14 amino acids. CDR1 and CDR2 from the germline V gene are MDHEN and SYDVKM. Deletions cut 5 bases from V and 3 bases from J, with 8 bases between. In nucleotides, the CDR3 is TGTGCCAGCAGTGTGTTGAGCTATAATTCACCCCTCCACTTT. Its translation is CASSVLSYNSPLHF.

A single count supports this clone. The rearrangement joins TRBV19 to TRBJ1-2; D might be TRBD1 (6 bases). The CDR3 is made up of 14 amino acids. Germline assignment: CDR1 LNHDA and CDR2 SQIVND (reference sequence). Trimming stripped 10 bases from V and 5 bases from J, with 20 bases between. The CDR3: CATRREGQAYGYTF. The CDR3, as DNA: TGTGCCACCCGGCGTGAGGGACAAGCATATGGCTACACCTTC.

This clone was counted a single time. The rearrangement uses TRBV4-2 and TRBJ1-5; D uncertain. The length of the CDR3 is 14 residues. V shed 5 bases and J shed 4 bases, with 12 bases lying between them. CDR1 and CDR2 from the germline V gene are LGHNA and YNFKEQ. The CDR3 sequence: CASSSRSFNQPQHF. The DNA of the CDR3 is TGTGCCAGCAGCTCCCGGTCGTTTAATCAGCCCCAGCATTTT.

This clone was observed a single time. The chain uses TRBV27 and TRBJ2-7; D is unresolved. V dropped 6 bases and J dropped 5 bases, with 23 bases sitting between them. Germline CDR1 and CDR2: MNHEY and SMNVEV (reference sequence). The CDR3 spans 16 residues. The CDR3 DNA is TGTGCCAGCAGCACCCTATTCCGGGCCGTATCGGACGAGCAGTACTTC. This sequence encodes CASSTLFRAVSDEQYF.

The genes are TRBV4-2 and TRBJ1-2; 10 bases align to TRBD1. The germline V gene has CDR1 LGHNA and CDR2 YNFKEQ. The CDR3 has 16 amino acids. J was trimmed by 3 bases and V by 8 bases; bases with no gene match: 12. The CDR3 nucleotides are TGTGCCAGCCGGAAGACAGGGGGCACGGCGGACTATGGCTACACCTTC. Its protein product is CASRKTGGTADYGYTF.

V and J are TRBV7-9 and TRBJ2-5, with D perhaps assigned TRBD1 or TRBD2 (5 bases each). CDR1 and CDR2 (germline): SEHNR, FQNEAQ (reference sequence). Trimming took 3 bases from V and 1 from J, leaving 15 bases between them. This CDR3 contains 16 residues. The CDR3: CASSFRVGVSQETQYF. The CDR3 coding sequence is TGTGCCAGCAGCTTTCGGGTGGGGGTAAGCCAAGAGACCCAGTACTTC.

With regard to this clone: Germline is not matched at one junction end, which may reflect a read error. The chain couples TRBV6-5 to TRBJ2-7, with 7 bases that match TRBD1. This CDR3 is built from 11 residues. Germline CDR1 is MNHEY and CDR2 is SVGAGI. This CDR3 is CASSQGREQYF. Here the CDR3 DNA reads TGTGCCAGTTCACAGGGGCGAGAGCAATACTTC.

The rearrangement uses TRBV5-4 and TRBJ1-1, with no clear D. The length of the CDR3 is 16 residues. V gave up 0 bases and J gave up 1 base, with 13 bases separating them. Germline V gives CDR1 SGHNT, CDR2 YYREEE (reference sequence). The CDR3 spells CASSLDGSWGNTEAFF. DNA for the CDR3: TGTGCCAGCAGCTTGGACGGATCTTGGGGGAACACTGAAGCTTTCTTT.

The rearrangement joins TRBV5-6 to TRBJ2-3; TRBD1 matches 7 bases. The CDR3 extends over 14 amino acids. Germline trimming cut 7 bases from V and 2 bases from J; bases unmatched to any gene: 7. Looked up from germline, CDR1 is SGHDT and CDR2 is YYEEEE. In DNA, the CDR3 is TGTGCCAGCGGATCCGGGACAGCCACAGATACGCAGTATTTT. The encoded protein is CASGSGTATDTQYF. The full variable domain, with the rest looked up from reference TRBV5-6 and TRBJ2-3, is DAGVTQSPTHLIKTRGQQVTLRCSPKSGHDTVSWYQQALGQGPQFIFQYYEEEERQRGNFPDRFSGHQFPNYSSELNVNALLLGDSALYLCASGSGTATDTQYFGPGTRLTVL.

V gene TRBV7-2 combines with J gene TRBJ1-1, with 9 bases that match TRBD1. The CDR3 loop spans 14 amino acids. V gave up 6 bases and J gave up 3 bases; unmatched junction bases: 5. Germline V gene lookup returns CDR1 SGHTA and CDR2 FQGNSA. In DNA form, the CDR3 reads TGTGCCAGCAGATTACAGGGGGCGGACACTGAAGCTTTCTTT. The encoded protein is CASRLQGADTEAFF.

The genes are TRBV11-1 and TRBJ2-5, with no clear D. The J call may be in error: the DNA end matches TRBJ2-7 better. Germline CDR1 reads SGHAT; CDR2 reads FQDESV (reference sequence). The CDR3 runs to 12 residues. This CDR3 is CASSRPYYEQYF. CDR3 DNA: TGTGCCAGCAGCCGCCCCTACTACGAGCAGTACTTC.

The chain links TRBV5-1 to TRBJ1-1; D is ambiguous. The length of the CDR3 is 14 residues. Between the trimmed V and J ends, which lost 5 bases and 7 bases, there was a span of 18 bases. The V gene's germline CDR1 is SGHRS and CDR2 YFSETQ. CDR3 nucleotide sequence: TGCGCCAGCAGGGGCAGTAGCGCGGCCATTGAAGCTTTCTTT. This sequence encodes CASRGSSAAIEAFF.

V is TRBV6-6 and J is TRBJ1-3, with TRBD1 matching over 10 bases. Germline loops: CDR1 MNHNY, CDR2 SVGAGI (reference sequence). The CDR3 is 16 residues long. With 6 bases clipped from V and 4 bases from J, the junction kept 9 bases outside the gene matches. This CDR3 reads CASRAPGTGDGNTIYF. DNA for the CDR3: TGTGCCAGCAGAGCCCCCGGGACAGGGGACGGAAACACCATATATTTT.